These T cell receptor beta chains were read from a single sample in a study of blood T cell repertoires in COVID-19. Using immunoSEQ multiplex PCR, the repertoire was profiled, and TCRdb retains in-frame clones only, with some absent. Among over 50,000 clones listed, 65% to 90% were seen once. The sample comprised peripheral blood. Every receptor here comes from a human donor in a cohort sampled during active COVID-19. The CDR3 runs from the conserved cysteine through the conserved F or W. The D gene is left open where the match is weak. A row's size may be missing; if present it is once, few, many or a size class.

v_gene: TRBV5-1
d_gene: NA
abundance: NA
j_gene: TRBJ2-1
CDR3aa: CASSPQEGRSYNEQFF
CDR3nt: TGCGCCAGCAGCCCTCAGGAGGGAAGGTCCTACAATGAGCAGTTCTTC

v_gene: TRBV24-1
d_gene: TRBD1
abundance: NA
j_gene: TRBJ1-5
CDR3aa: CATSEAGTGGNQPQHF
CDR3nt: TGTGCCACCAGTGAGGCCGGGACAGGGGGTAATCAGCCCCAGCATTTT

v_gene: TRBV27
d_gene: TRBD1
abundance: medium-sized
j_gene: TRBJ1-1
CDR3aa: CASGDRGSNTEAFF
CDR3nt: TGTGCCAGCGGAGACAGGGGATCGAACACTGAAGCTTTCTTT

v_gene: TRBV6-5
d_gene: NA
abundance: NA
j_gene: TRBJ1-2
CDR3aa: CASTPSGVYGYTF
CDR3nt: TGTGCCAGCACCCCTTCCGGGGTCTATGGCTACACCTTC

v_gene: TRBV15
d_gene: NA
abundance: once
j_gene: TRBJ1-5
CDR3aa: CATGRAQHF
CDR3nt: TGTGCCACCGGTCGGGCCCAGCATTTT

v_gene: TRBV28
d_gene: TRBD1
abundance: few
j_gene: TRBJ2-7
CDR3aa: CASSTGTGGYEQYF
CDR3nt: TGTGCCAGCAGTACCGGGACAGGGGGCTACGAGCAGTACTTC

v_gene: TRBV18
d_gene: TRBD1
abundance: NA
j_gene: TRBJ1-2
CDR3aa: CASSPLGQGQSVYGYTF
CDR3nt: TGTGCCAGCTCACCATTGGGACAGGGACAATCGGTCTATGGCTACACCTTC

v_gene: TRBV7-9
d_gene: TRBD2
abundance: NA
j_gene: TRBJ2-7
CDR3aa: CASSASGTRDEQYF
CDR3nt: TGTGCCAGCAGTGCCTCCGGGACTAGGGACGAGCAGTACTTC

v_gene: TRBV6-5
d_gene: TRBD1
abundance: NA
j_gene: TRBJ2-5
CDR3aa: CASSTGTEETQYF
CDR3nt: TGTGCCAGCAGTACCGGGACAGAAGAGACCCAGTACTTC

v_gene: TRBV3-1/TRBV3-2
d_gene: TRBD1
abundance: NA
j_gene: TRBJ2-7
CDR3aa: CASSQVGGQEEQYF
CDR3nt: TGTGCCAGCAGCCAGGTGGGTGGACAGGAAGAGCAGTACTTC

v_gene: TRBV30
d_gene: TRBD1
abundance: once
j_gene: TRBJ1-6
CDR3aa: CAWGGTGVNSPLHF
CDR3nt: TGTGCCTGGGGAGGGACAGGGGTGAATTCACCCCTCCACTTT

v_gene: TRBV28
d_gene: NA
abundance: NA
j_gene: TRBJ1-2
CDR3aa: CASSPTLGGSYYGYTF
CDR3nt: TGTGCCAGCAGCCCGACCCTCGGGGGAAGCTACTATGGCTACACCTTC

v_gene: TRBV7-9
d_gene: TRBD1
abundance: NA
j_gene: TRBJ2-7
CDR3aa: CASMEVGTGSYEQYF
CDR3nt: TGTGCCAGCATGGAAGTCGGGACAGGGTCCTACGAGCAGTACTTC

v_gene: TRBV7-9
d_gene: TRBD2
abundance: NA
j_gene: TRBJ2-3
CDR3aa: CASSLIAGLADTQYF
CDR3nt: TGTGCCAGCAGCTTAATAGCGGGACTAGCTGATACGCAGTATTTT

v_gene: TRBV9
d_gene: NA
abundance: NA
j_gene: TRBJ1-2
CDR3aa: CASITAGGPNYGYTF
CDR3nt: TGTGCCAGTATAACCGCGGGGGGCCCTAACTATGGCTACACCTTC

v_gene: TRBV13
d_gene: TRBD1
abundance: NA
j_gene: TRBJ2-2
CDR3aa: CASSSGQGDTGELFF
CDR3nt: TGTGCCAGCAGCTCGGGACAGGGCGACACCGGGGAGCTGTTTTTT

v_gene: TRBV4-2
d_gene: TRBD1
abundance: NA
j_gene: TRBJ2-3
CDR3aa: CASSQERQGAGDTQYF
CDR3nt: TGTGCCAGCAGCCAAGAGAGACAGGGGGCCGGGGATACGCAGTATTTT

v_gene: TRBV5-1
d_gene: NA
abundance: NA
j_gene: TRBJ2-1
CDR3aa: CASSLASGLYNEQFF
CDR3nt: TGCGCCAGCAGCTTGGCCTCTGGACTGTACAATGAGCAGTTCTTC

v_gene: TRBV9
d_gene: TRBD2
abundance: NA
j_gene: TRBJ2-1
CDR3aa: CASSPRLAGVVEQFF
CDR3nt: TGTGCCAGCAGCCCCCGACTAGCGGGAGTGGTGGAGCAGTTCTTC

v_gene: TRBV28
d_gene: NA
abundance: NA
j_gene: TRBJ1-3
CDR3aa: CASSLPPQGNTIYF
CDR3nt: TGTGCCAGCAGTTTACCCCCCCAGGGAAACACCATATATTTT

v_gene: TRBV28
d_gene: TRBD1
abundance: NA
j_gene: TRBJ1-6
CDR3aa: CASESTGANSPLHF
CDR3nt: TGTGCCAGCGAATCGACAGGGGCCAATTCACCCCTCCACTTT

v_gene: TRBV5-1
d_gene: NA
abundance: NA
j_gene: TRBJ1-1
CDR3aa: CASSPSGGNTEAFF
CDR3nt: TGCGCCAGCAGCCCGTCGGGGGGGAACACTGAAGCTTTCTTT

v_gene: TRBV5-3
d_gene: NA
abundance: NA
j_gene: TRBJ1-4
CDR3aa: CARSFREKLFF
CDR3nt: TGTGCCAGAAGCTTCAGGGAAAAACTGTTTTTT

v_gene: TRBV5-4
d_gene: NA
abundance: NA
j_gene: TRBJ2-5
CDR3aa: CASSSGTVQETQYF
CDR3nt: TGTGCCAGCAGTTCCGGGACTGTACAAGAGACCCAGTACTTC

v_gene: TRBV4-2
d_gene: NA
abundance: few
j_gene: TRBJ2-3
CDR3aa: CASSQDSSSFPDTQYF
CDR3nt: TGTGCCAGCAGCCAAGATTCGTCGAGCTTTCCAGATACGCAGTATTTT

v_gene: TRBV11-2
d_gene: NA
abundance: NA
j_gene: TRBJ1-1
CDR3aa: CASSFGSRGTEAFF
CDR3nt: TGTGCCAGCAGCTTCGGTTCGCGGGGAACTGAAGCTTTCTTT

v_gene: TRBV28
d_gene: TRBD1
abundance: NA
j_gene: TRBJ1-4
CDR3aa: CASSFIGQGGEKLFF
CDR3nt: TGTGCCAGCAGTTTCATTGGACAGGGCGGCGAAAAACTGTTTTTT

v_gene: TRBV4-3
d_gene: NA
abundance: once
j_gene: TRBJ1-1
CDR3aa: CASSQASGTQAFF
CDR3nt: TGCGCCAGCAGCCAAGCCTCCGGGACACAGGCTTTCTTT

v_gene: TRBV20-1
d_gene: NA
abundance: NA
j_gene: TRBJ2-1
CDR3aa: CSASQLVTEQFF
CDR3nt: TGCAGTGCTAGTCAACTAGTCACTGAGCAGTTCTTC

v_gene: TRBV27
d_gene: NA
abundance: once
j_gene: TRBJ2-3
CDR3aa: CASSFQVSRGPDTQYF
CDR3nt: TGTGCCAGCAGTTTTCAGGTCTCCAGGGGCCCAGATACGCAGTATTTT

v_gene: TRBV18
d_gene: NA
abundance: NA
j_gene: TRBJ2-4
CDR3aa: CASSPPSGDKNIQYF
CDR3nt: TGTGCCAGCTCACCACCCTCAGGGGACAAAAACATTCAGTACTTC

v_gene: TRBV28
d_gene: TRBD1
abundance: NA
j_gene: TRBJ1-5
CDR3aa: CASSPTGGEQPQHF
CDR3nt: TGTGCCAGCAGCCCCACAGGGGGAGAACAGCCCCAGCATTTT

v_gene: TRBV6-1
d_gene: TRBD1
abundance: NA
j_gene: TRBJ1-1
CDR3aa: CASSEALRQGAEAFF
CDR3nt: TGTGCCAGCAGTGAAGCGCTTCGACAGGGTGCTGAAGCTTTCTTT

v_gene: TRBV10-2
d_gene: NA
abundance: NA
j_gene: TRBJ1-1
CDR3aa: CASSELGQNTEAFF
CDR3nt: TGCGCCAGCAGTGAGTTGGGGCAGAACACTGAAGCTTTCTTT

v_gene: TRBV13
d_gene: NA
abundance: NA
j_gene: TRBJ2-1
CDR3aa: CASSTDGSSYNEQFF
CDR3nt: TGTGCCAGCAGCACAGACGGGAGCTCCTACAATGAGCAGTTCTTC

v_gene: TRBV2
d_gene: NA
abundance: NA
j_gene: TRBJ2-5
CDR3aa: CASSEVAGLETQYF
CDR3nt: TGTGCCAGCAGTGAAGTGGCAGGGTTAGAGACCCAGTACTTC